This T cell receptor (beta chain) stems from a study of cytomegalovirus exposure and HLA in healthy donors. The V end was cut by 7 bases, the J end by 4 bases, with 14 bases between. The CDR3 totals 13 residues. Germline CDR1 SQVTM, CDR2 ANQGSEA. This PCR relied on a set of 60 Vbeta primers and 13 Jbeta primers. Here immunoSEQ multiplex PCR was the method, and the copy in TCRdb shows in-frame clones only, minus some. Of approximately 120,000 clones in the sample, 75% to 85% are singletons; the top ten hold 1.9%. The clonotype comes from a man aged 50-59 years in good health and CMV-seronegative. The sequencing input was PBMCs. This rearrangement joins TRBV29-1 to TRBJ2-1; TRBD1 might be the D (6 bases). The CDR3 sequence is CSELTGVYNEQFF. The CDR3 DNA is TGCAGCGAATTGACAGGCGTATACAATGAGCAGTTCTTC.